This T cell receptor beta chain was profiled in a study of response to subunit inactivated influenza vaccine. Study-wide results and limits: A suggestion made by the authors is that each seasonal influenza vaccination recruits few new T cells.

A remark on this clonotype: Its specificity is not known.

TCRdb processed the RT-PCR reads anew with MiXCR; each CDR3 protein has one entry. Here the sample spans some 640,000 distinct CDR3 sequences, roughly 14% being singletons. The germline gives CDR1 SNHLY, CDR2 FYNNEI. CDR3 length equals 14 residues. Trimming took off 4 bases at V and 5 bases at J, with 15 bases between the two ends. The chain carries TRBV2 and TRBJ2-7, with D possibly TRBD2 on 5 matching bases. The starting material was PBMCs from blood, obtained roughly 15 days before vaccination. The TCR was taken from a man in his fifties who received an inactivated influenza vaccine. The CDR3 nucleotides are TGTGCCAGCAGTGTGGCGGGTGTCCGAAACGAGCAGTACTTC. This encodes CASSVAGVRNEQYF.